This entry is about one T cell receptor (beta chain). Its antigen remains unidentified. The data were obtained in a study of naive CD8 T cells in extremely preterm neonates. Study background: Adult ages are 25-50 years in the abstract, 20-50 in methods. Overall study results and limits: Relative to older groups, preterm infants had shorter, less trimmed CDR3s with fewer N additions.

Clones were sequenced by immunoSEQ multiplex PCR, and TCRdb holds only the in-frame ones, with some missing. Here the sample spans under 6,000 clones, almost 99% being singletons. The germline gives CDR1 WSHSY, CDR2 SAAADI. V lost 8 bases to trimming and J lost 0 bases, with 9 bases between them. The CDR3 contains 13 residues. Healthy nonsmoking adult controls were aged about 18-55 years, with median age roughly 40 years. Sequencing was done on a sample of naive CD8+ T cells from blood. This chain connects TRBV10-2 to TRBJ2-3; tentatively, D is TRBD1 (6 bases). The sequence was collected from a human donor in good health. The CDR3 nucleotides are TGCGCCAGCGGGGGCGGGAGCACAGATACGCAGTATTTT. Translation: CASGGGSTDTQYF.